The rows below give T cell receptor beta chains drawn from one sample of a study of CD8+CD57+ T cells in acquired aplastic anemia. MiXCR, run by TCRdb on the reads, gives a single entry per CDR3 protein. This sample has 200,000 to 300,000 distinct CDR3 sequences, with 70% to 85% found just once. The specimen was sorted CD4+, CD8+, or CD8+CD57+ T cells (not recorded which) from PBMCs. The receptor set was obtained from a human donor with aplastic anemia. The CDR3 runs from the conserved cysteine through the conserved F or W. A D gene is named only where the DNA matches it firmly. Size is omitted from some rows. Given values are once, few, many or a class for expanded clones.

size,J,D,V,CDR3,DNA
NA,TRBJ1-2,NA,TRBV2,CASSWGGGANTGATF,NA
NA,TRBJ2-1,NA,TRBV7-8,CASSLTTGHNEQFF,TGTGCCAGCAGTCTAACTACAGGTCACAATGAGCAGTTCTTC
NA,TRBJ1-2,NA,TRBV7-3,CASSPEGTWGESQYTF,TGTGCCAGCAGCCCAGAGGGGACCTGGGGAGAATCCCAGTACACCTTC
NA,TRBJ1-5,NA,TRBV2,CASSSPYRNQPQHF,TGTGCCAGCAGTTCGCCCTATCGCAATCAGCCCCAGCATTTT
NA,TRBJ2-3,NA,TRBV7-7,CASSANYEGHDF,TGTGCCAGCAGCGCCAACTACGAGGGTCACGATTTT
NA,TRBJ1-1,NA,TRBV10-3,CAIREGTDAFF,TGTGCCATCAGAGAGGGGACGGATGCTTTCTTT
NA,TRBJ2-3,NA,TRBV7-8,CASSSAGGPDQQYF,TGTGCCAGCAGCTCAGCGGGTGGTCCCGATCAGCAGTATTTT
NA,TRBJ2-1,NA,TRBV19,CASSLARGKNKQFF,TGTGCCAGTAGTCTAGCTAGGGGGAAAAATAAGCAGTTCTTC
NA,TRBJ1-6,NA,TRBV7-2,CASSSDRTRNTLHF,TGTGCCAGCAGCTCAGATCGGACACGGAACACCCTACACTTT
NA,TRBJ2-5,TRBD1,TRBV12-3/TRBV12-4,CASSSGRDRQETQYF,TGTGCCAGCAGCTCAGGCCGGGACAGACAAGAGACCCAGTACTTC
few,TRBJ1-3,NA,TRBV9,CASGGAGNTIYF,TGTGCCAGCGGAGGAGCTGGGAACACCATATATTTT
NA,TRBJ2-7,NA,TRBV7-2,CASSSADTYYVQYF,TGTGCCAGCAGCTCAGCCGACACGTACTACGTGCAGTACTTC
NA,TRBJ2-3,NA,TRBV7-8,CASSFAADPATQYF,TGTGCCAGCAGCTTCGCGGCAGACCCCGCTACCCAGTATTTT
NA,TRBJ2-1,NA,TRBV7-8,CASSLGPTWADTQFF,TGTGCCAGCAGCCTCGGTCCCACGTGGGCAGATACGCAGTTCTTC
NA,TRBJ2-1,NA,TRBV7-9,CASSSGEDKQYFGQFF,TGTGCCAGCAGCTCCGGAGAGGATAAGCAGTACTTTGGCCAGTTCTTC
NA,TRBJ2-2,TRBD1,TRBV10-3,CAISFDRGNTGELFF,TGTGCCATCAGTTTCGACAGGGGTAACACCGGGGAGCTGTTTTTT
NA,TRBJ2-3,NA,TRBV12-3/TRBV12-4,CASSQADNRIDTQYF,TGTGCCAGCAGCCAAGCTGACAATCGAATAGATACGCAGTATTTT
NA,TRBJ1-1,NA,TRBV7-8,CASSLEGAPDTQSFF,TGTGCCAGCAGCTTAGAGGGAGCACCGGACACGCAATCTTTCTTT
NA,TRBJ2-3,TRBD2,TRBV25-1,CASGSLAGITDTQYF,TGTGCCAGCGGTTCTCTAGCGGGGATTACAGATACGCAGTATTTT
NA,TRBJ2-1,NA,TRBV7-8,CASSLAGGRYFHEQFF,TGTGCCAGCAGCTTAGCGGGAGGTCGCTATTTCCATGAGCAGTTCTTC
once,TRBJ2-3,TRBD2,TRBV9,CASSFAGGADKQYF,TGTGCCAGCAGCTTCGCGGGAGGTGCCGATAAGCAGTATTTT
NA,TRBJ1-1,NA,TRBV2,CASSGVGASNTEAFF,TGTGCCAGCAGTGGGGTGGGGGCTTCGAACACTGAAGCTTTCTTT
NA,TRBJ2-6,TRBD2,TRBV7-8,CASTLAGGPATQNVLTF,TGTGCCAGCACCCTAGCGGGGGGCCCCGCTACGCAGAACGTCCTGACTTTC
NA,TRBJ2-3,NA,TRBV7-3,CASSLHLPGKATDTQYF,TGTGCCAGCAGCTTACATCTGCCAGGGAAAGCGACAGATACGCAGTATTTT
NA,TRBJ2-3,TRBD2,TRBV19,CASSLAGGSDNQYF,TGTGCCAGTAGCTTAGCGGGGGGTTCCGATAATCAGTATTTT
NA,TRBJ2-3,NA,TRBV11-3,CASSLHPDADTQYF,TGTGCCAGCAGCTTACATCCAGACGCCGATACGCAGTATTTT
once,TRBJ1-2,NA,TRBV2,CASGEGLAGRYTF,TGCGCCAGCGGCGAAGGCCTTGCAGGTAGGTACACTTTC
NA,TRBJ2-3,NA,TRBV7-2,CASSFRDPPTDTQYF,TGTGCCAGCAGCTTCCGGGACCCCCCGACAGATACGCAGTATTTT
few,TRBJ2-3,NA,TRBV7-9,CASSLVPGGLVFGYF,TGTGCCAGCAGCTTAGTACCCGGGGGGCTGGTTTTTGGATATTTT